This T cell receptor beta chain was recovered during a study of molecular identifiers for immune sequencing clone quantification. Study information: In replicates, the authors split RNA from around 20,000 or 100,000 naive CD8 cells five ways and sequenced four.

This clonotype was observed at least ten times. Its antigen is as yet unknown. In preparing bulk TCR libraries, previously described methods and listed TCR primers were used. TCRdb used MiXCR to reprocess the PCR reads, holding one entry per CDR3 protein. The sample has roughly 320,000 distinct CDR3 sequences, roughly 24% seen once; the top ten hold 0.65% to 0.75%. With 8 bases removed from V and 4 bases from J, the gap between germline ends came to 16 bases. The CDR3 covers 14 residues. In germline, CDR1 is KGHDR, CDR2 SFDVKD. Whole-study results and caveats: Clonotypes surpassing 20 RNA copies contained over 97% of effector molecules, versus under 1% in naive cells.

Researchers sorted naive CD8 T cells as cells that were CD8+CD4-CCR7+CD45RA+. The V call is TRBV24-1, the J call TRBJ1-1; D call uncertain. Sequencing was performed on naive CD8+ T cells from blood, with Jurkat cell RNA spiked in. Indicated subset: FACS-sorted CD8+CD4-CCR7+CD45RA+ naive T cells. The receptor's source is a human donor in good health. Some libraries in this study had Jurkat cell RNA spiked in. CDR3 loop: CATNLQRHGTEAFF. The CDR3 nucleotides read TGTGCCACCAATTTACAGCGTCACGGCACTGAAGCTTTCTTT.